The next 27 T cell receptor beta chains were all read from a single sample in a study of blood T cell repertoires in COVID-19. Sequenced by immunoSEQ multiplex PCR; TCRdb stores in-frame clones only, minus some. The table lists some 70,000 clones, around four fifths of them singletons, with roughly a tenth in the top ten. Sequencing was carried out using peripheral blood. The receptors originated from a woman between 45 and 60 years old with acute or convalescent COVID-19.

V gene TRBV11-2 combines with J gene TRBJ1-1, with 9 bases identical to TRBD1. The junction had 4 bases not matched to a gene; V was cut back by 4 bases and J by 4 bases. CDR1 and CDR2 from the germline V gene are SGHAT and FQNNGV. The CDR3 consists of 14 residues. CDR3 amino acids: CASSSDRGSTEAFF. As DNA, the CDR3 is TGTGCCAGCAGCTCCGACAGGGGGAGCACTGAAGCTTTCTTT.

This clone occurred a few times. The same CDR3 can be traced to other DNA sequences in this sample. The V call is TRBV27, the J call TRBJ1-4; 9 bases are shared with TRBD1. CDR1 is MNHEY, CDR2 SMNVEV, per germline (reference sequence). The CDR3 is 14 amino acids. Germline trimming cut 5 bases from V and 8 bases from J; bases unmatched to any gene: 6. Written as DNA, the CDR3 is TGTGCCAGCAGTCCCGACAGGGGGGGAGAAAAACTGTTTTTT. Translation: CASSPDRGGEKLFF.

This rearrangement joins TRBV4-1 to TRBJ1-1; the match to TRBD1 covers 7 bases. This CDR3 region has 14 residues. The V and J ends lost 8 bases and 1 base, in that order; junction bases with no gene match: 7. Looked up from germline, CDR1 is MGHRA and CDR2 is YSYEKL. The CDR3 DNA reads as TGCGCCAGCGGACACGACAGGGCGAACACTGAAGCTTTCTTT. Its protein product is CASGHDRANTEAFF.

The chain uses TRBV3-1 (or the pseudogene TRBV3-2) and TRBJ1-6; D is possibly TRBD1 (6 bases). Germline lookup yields CDR1 LGHDT and CDR2 YNNKEL (reference sequence). Trimming stripped 4 bases from V and 10 bases from J, with 17 bases between. This CDR3 comprises 15 residues. CDR3 in DNA: TGTGCCAGCAGCCTCGGACAGTCGTCAGGCTCACCCCTCCACTTT. This codes for CASSLGQSSGSPLHF.

V usage is TRBV20-1 and J usage is TRBJ1-2; perhaps TRBD1 as D (6 bases). Germline loops: CDR1 DFQATT, CDR2 SNEGSKA (reference sequence). V was trimmed by 3 bases and J by 7 bases, leaving 15 bases between them. The CDR3 loop spans 13 amino acids. CDR3 sequence reads: CSASPRGGSGYTF. The CDR3 nucleotides are TGCAGTGCTAGTCCGAGGGGGGGAAGTGGCTACACCTTC.

The chain combines TRBV5-1 with TRBJ2-4, with TRBD2 as a possible D gene (5 bases). CDR1 is SGHRS, CDR2 YFSETQ, per germline. The CDR3 runs 13 residues. V dropped 0 bases and J dropped 9 bases, with 10 bases sitting between them. CDR3 sequence (DNA): TGCGCCAGCAGCTTGGAATATGGGAGCATTCAGTACTTC. Protein: CASSLEYGSIQYF. Combining the CDR3 with reference TRBV5-1 and TRBJ2-4 gives the whole variable domain KAGVTQTPRYLIKTRGQQVTLSCSPISGHRSVSWYQQTPGQGLQFLFEYFSETQRNKGNFPGRFSGRQFSNSRSEMNVSTLELGDSALYLCASSLEYGSIQYFGAGTRLSVL.

The V and J genes are TRBV2 and TRBJ2-5, with 8 bases lining up with TRBD2. The CDR3 contains 14 residues. J gave up 5 bases and V 6 bases, and 8 bases lay outside the gene matches. Germline lookup yields CDR1 SNHLY and CDR2 FYNNEI. CDR3 nucleotides: TGTGCCAGCAGATCTTTGGCTAGCGGGGAGACCCAGTACTTC. Translating gives CASRSLASGETQYF.

This clone was seen just once. The rearrangement joins TRBV2 to TRBJ1-1, with D uncertain. The germline V gene encodes CDR1 SNHLY and CDR2 FYNNEI. The V gene lost 2 bases and the J gene lost 1 base, with 5 bases spanning the gap. The CDR3 spans 13 residues. The CDR3 bases are TGTGCCAGCAGTGAACAGGCGAACACTGAAGCTTTCTTT. Translated, it gives CASSEQANTEAFF.

The CDR3 sequence: CASSLTGQANTGELFF. The CDR3 bases are TGTGCCAGCAGTTTAACCGGACAGGCGAACACCGGGGAGCTGTTTTTT. This chain uses TRBV27 with TRBJ2-2; 7 nucleotides match TRBD1. Per germline, CDR1 MNHEY and CDR2 SMNVEV (reference sequence). This CDR3 spans 16 amino acids. J gave up 0 bases and V 2 bases, and 3 bases lay outside the gene matches.

This clone was observed a single time. This chain uses TRBV3-1 (or the pseudogene TRBV3-2) with TRBJ2-4, with TRBD1 identical over 11 bases. Germline CDR1 is LGHDT and CDR2 is YNNKEL (reference sequence). The CDR3 sequence is 18 residues long. Germline trimming cut 4 bases from V and 1 base from J; bases unmatched to any gene: 9. The CDR3 region has the DNA TGTGCCAGCAGCCCCGGACAGGGGGCCTCCCGGGCCAAAAACATTCAGTACTTC. As protein: CASSPGQGASRAKNIQYF.

This sequence joins TRBV9 and TRBJ1-1, with D possibly TRBD1 on 5 matching bases. The germline V and J ends were trimmed by 2 bases and 1 base, with 12 bases remaining between them. This CDR3 is 15 amino acids long. Per the germline V gene, CDR1 is SGDLS and CDR2 is YYNGEE. The CDR3 sequence: CASSVRGGGNTEAFF. In nucleotides, the CDR3 is TGTGCCAGCAGCGTCCGCGGGGGTGGGAACACTGAAGCTTTCTTT.

This sequence joins TRBV7-8 and TRBJ2-7, with D perhaps TRBD1 (5 bases). Deletions cut 5 bases from V and 3 bases from J, with 14 bases between. This CDR3 is built from 14 residues. From germline, CDR1 is SGHVS and CDR2 FQNEAQ. The CDR3 sequence: CASSPQGKNYEQYF. CDR3 DNA: TGTGCCAGCAGCCCCCAGGGCAAAAACTACGAGCAGTACTTC. Filled out from reference TRBV7-8 and TRBJ2-7, the complete variable domain reads GAGVSQSPRYKVAKRGQDVALRCDPISGHVSLFWYQQALGQGPEFLTYFQNEAQLDKSGLPSDRFFAERPEGSVSTLKIQRTQQEDSAVYLCASSPQGKNYEQYFGPGTRLTVT.

The chain combines TRBV10-3 with TRBJ2-1; 7 nucleotides agree with TRBD2. The V gene end was trimmed by 4 bases and the J gene end by 12 bases; junction bases not matched to a gene: 12. The CDR3 contains 14 residues. Germline V CDR1 and CDR2: ENHRY, SYGVKD. For the CDR3, the DNA is TGTGCCATCAGTGGGGGCCCTCAGCCGGGGGGGCAGTTCTTC. This codes for CAISGGPQPGGQFF.

The genes are TRBV18 and TRBJ1-1; D perhaps matches TRBD1 (5 bases). Per the germline V gene, CDR1 is KGHSH and CDR2 is LQKENI. V shed 6 bases and J shed 10 bases, with 21 bases lying between them. The CDR3 sequence is 14 residues long. The CDR3 here is CASSERGHDWRAFF. The CDR3 DNA sequence: TGTGCCAGCTCCGAGAGAGGACACGACTGGAGAGCTTTCTTT.

This chain joins TRBV2 and TRBJ2-3; D unclear. The V and J ends lost 6 bases and 2 bases respectively, with 12 bases between them. The germline V gene has CDR1 SNHLY and CDR2 FYNNEI. CDR3 size: 14 residues. The CDR3 is CASSDSSYTDTQYF. CDR3 DNA sequence: TGTGCCAGCAGCGACTCCTCTTACACAGATACGCAGTATTTT.

The V and J genes are TRBV6-6 and TRBJ1-2, with TRBD1 matching over 7 bases. The V gene end was trimmed by 6 bases and the J gene end by 6 bases; junction bases not matched to a gene: 16. Germline V CDR1 and CDR2: MNHNY, SVGAGI (reference sequence). CDR3 length equals 16 residues. The CDR3 protein is CASSSQSSTGTHGYTF. The CDR3 DNA reads as TGTGCCAGCAGCTCCCAATCCTCGACAGGGACCCATGGCTACACCTTC.

A single count supports this clone. The chain combines TRBV6-6 with TRBJ1-1; 7 bases match TRBD1. Per germline, CDR1 MNHNY and CDR2 SVGAGI (reference sequence). This CDR3 is built from 13 residues. V lost 7 bases and J lost 5; bases outside the gene matches: 7. CDR3 in DNA: TGTGCCAGCATCGGTCAGGGGGAGACTGAAGCTTTCTTT. Translation: CASIGQGETEAFF.

The chain couples TRBV28 to TRBJ2-7, with a weak D call TRBD2 (5 bases). Germline loops: CDR1 MDHEN, CDR2 SYDVKM. This CDR3 has 14 residues. V was pared by 3 bases and J by 6 bases, with 15 bases between. The CDR3 reads CASSFVGNTFEQYF. Written as DNA, the CDR3 is TGTGCCAGCAGTTTTGTCGGGAACACCTTCGAGCAGTACTTC.

This clone was seen only once. The chain joins TRBV6-6 to TRBJ1-2; 7 bases align to TRBD1. Germline CDR1 reads MNHNY; CDR2 reads SVGAGI (reference sequence). The CDR3 contains 17 residues. V trimming: 5 bases; J trimming: 2 bases; junction bases outside the gene matches: 14. The chain's CDR3 is CASSHGLRTGINYGYTF. The DNA for the CDR3 is TGTGCCAGCAGTCACGGGCTTCGGACAGGAATAAACTATGGCTACACCTTC.

The V and J genes are TRBV5-5 and TRBJ2-7; TRBD1 is a possible D gene (6 bases). Trimming stripped 4 bases from V and 2 bases from J, with 16 bases between. The length of the CDR3 is 15 residues. Looked up from germline, CDR1 is SGHKS and CDR2 is YYEKEE (reference sequence). The CDR3 spells CASSQTRDTTYEQYF. The CDR3, as DNA: TGTGCCAGCAGCCAAACCCGGGACACCACCTACGAGCAGTACTTC.

The V and J genes are TRBV6-5 and TRBJ1-5; no definite D call. Germline loops: CDR1 MNHEY, CDR2 SVGAGI. Trimming took 4 bases from V and 12 from J, leaving 19 bases between them. The CDR3 totals 14 residues. The CDR3 is CASSSGREGFNQHF. Written as DNA, the CDR3 is TGTGCCAGCAGTTCGGGCCGGGAAGGTTTTAACCAGCATTTT.

This chain connects TRBV2 to TRBJ1-6, with 10 nucleotides matching TRBD1. In germline, CDR1 is SNHLY, CDR2 FYNNEI. The V and J ends lost 4 bases and 8 bases, in that order; junction bases with no gene match: 5. CDR3 length equals 15 residues. CDR3 sequence (DNA): TGTGCCAGCAGTGGGGACAGGGGTTTTGATTCACCCCTCCACTTT. This encodes CASSGDRGFDSPLHF.

The V call is TRBV19, the J call TRBJ1-5; D is uncertain. The germline V gene has CDR1 LNHDA and CDR2 SQIVND (reference sequence). The CDR3 totals 14 residues. V lost 8 bases and J lost 0, with 11 bases in between. The CDR3 region is CASRTGNSNQPQHF. In DNA form, the CDR3 reads TGTGCCAGTCGGACGGGGAATAGCAATCAGCCCCAGCATTTT.

This chain connects TRBV23-1 to TRBJ1-1; unclear D gene. TRBV23-1 is designated an ORF whose function remains uncertain. CDR3 size: 16 residues. V was pared by 0 bases and J by 1 base, with 12 bases between. CDR3 coding DNA: TGCGCCAGCAGTCAATCCAACGACATTTCGAACACTGAAGCTTTCTTT. Translating gives CASSQSNDISNTEAFF.

The chain combines TRBV10-3 with TRBJ1-2, with TRBD1 matching over 9 bases. This CDR3 contains 14 residues. CDR1 and CDR2 (germline): ENHRY, SYGVKD. V trimming: 9 bases; J trimming: 4 bases; junction bases outside the gene matches: 9. CDR3 bases: TGTGCCATGGGACAGGGCGGCCCCGCCTATGGCTACACCTTC. Its protein is CAMGQGGPAYGYTF.

This clone was counted a few times. The rearrangement uses TRBV12-5 and TRBJ1-2; 9 bases fit TRBD1. Losses at the gene ends were 6 bases for V and 8 bases for J; bases not matched to a gene: 10. Germline V lookup: CDR1 LGHNT, CDR2 FRNRAP. This CDR3 contains 14 residues. This chain's CDR3 is CASGQQGALNGYTF. In DNA form, the CDR3 reads TGTGCTAGTGGGCAACAGGGGGCGCTTAACGGCTACACCTTC.

The V call is TRBV6-5, the J call TRBJ1-2, with 7 bases fitting TRBD1. This CDR3 region has 12 residues. The V and J ends lost 4 bases and 7 bases, in that order; junction bases with no gene match: 3. Per the germline V gene, CDR1 is MNHEY and CDR2 is SVGAGI. The CDR3 bases are TGTGCCAGCAGTTTACAGGGGAGTGGCTACACCTTC. This sequence encodes CASSLQGSGYTF.